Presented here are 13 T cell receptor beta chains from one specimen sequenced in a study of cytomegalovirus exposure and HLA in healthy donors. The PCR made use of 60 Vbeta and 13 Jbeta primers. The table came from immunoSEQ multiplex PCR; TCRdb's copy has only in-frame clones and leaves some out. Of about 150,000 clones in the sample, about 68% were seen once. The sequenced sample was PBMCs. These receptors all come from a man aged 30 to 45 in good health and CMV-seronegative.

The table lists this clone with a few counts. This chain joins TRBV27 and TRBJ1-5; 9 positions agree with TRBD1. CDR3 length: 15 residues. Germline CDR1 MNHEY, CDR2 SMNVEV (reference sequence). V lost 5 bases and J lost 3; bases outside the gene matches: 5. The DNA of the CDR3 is TGTGCCAGCAGTGCCGGGACAGGGAACAATCAGCCCCAGCATTTT. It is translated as CASSAGTGNNQPQHF.

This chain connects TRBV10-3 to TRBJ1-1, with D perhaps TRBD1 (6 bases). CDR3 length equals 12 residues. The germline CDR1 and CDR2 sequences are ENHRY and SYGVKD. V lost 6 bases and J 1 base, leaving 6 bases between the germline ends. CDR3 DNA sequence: TGTGCCATCAGGGACAGGAACACTGAAGCTTTCTTT. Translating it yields CAIRDRNTEAFF.

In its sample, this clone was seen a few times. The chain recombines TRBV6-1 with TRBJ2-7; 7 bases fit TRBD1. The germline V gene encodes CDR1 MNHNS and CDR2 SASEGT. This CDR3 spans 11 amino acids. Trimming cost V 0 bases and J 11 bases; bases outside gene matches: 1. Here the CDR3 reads CASSEATGEYF. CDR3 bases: TGTGCCAGCAGTGAAGCTACAGGGGAGTACTTC.

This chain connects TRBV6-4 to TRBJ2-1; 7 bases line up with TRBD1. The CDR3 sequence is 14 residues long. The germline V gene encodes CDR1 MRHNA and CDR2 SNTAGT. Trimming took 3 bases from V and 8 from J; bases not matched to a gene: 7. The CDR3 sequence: CASSDKQGSDEQFF. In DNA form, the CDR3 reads TGTGCCAGCAGTGATAAACAGGGGTCCGATGAGCAGTTCTTC.

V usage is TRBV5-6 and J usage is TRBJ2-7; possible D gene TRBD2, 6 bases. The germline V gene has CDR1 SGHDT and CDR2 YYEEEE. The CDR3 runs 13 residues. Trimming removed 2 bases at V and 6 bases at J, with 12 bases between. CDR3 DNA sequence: TGTGCCAGCAGCTTCGGGACTCCAGGCGAGCAGTACTTC. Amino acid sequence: CASSFGTPGEQYF.

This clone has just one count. CDR3 amino acids: CASSQGVLNQPQHF. The CDR3 DNA is TGCGCCAGCAGCCAAGGAGTCCTCAATCAGCCCCAGCATTTT. This rearrangement joins TRBV4-1 to TRBJ1-5; D is uncertain. V lost 1 base to trimming and J lost 3 bases, with 7 bases between them. Germline V gene lookup returns CDR1 MGHRA and CDR2 YSYEKL. This CDR3 spans 14 amino acids.

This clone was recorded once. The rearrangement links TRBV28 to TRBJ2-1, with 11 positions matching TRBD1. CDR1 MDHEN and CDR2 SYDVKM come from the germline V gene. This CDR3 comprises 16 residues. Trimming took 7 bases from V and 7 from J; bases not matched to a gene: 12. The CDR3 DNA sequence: TGTGCCAGCACTCTAGGCGGGACAGGGGGTAGGAATGAGCAGTTCTTC. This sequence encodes CASTLGGTGGRNEQFF.

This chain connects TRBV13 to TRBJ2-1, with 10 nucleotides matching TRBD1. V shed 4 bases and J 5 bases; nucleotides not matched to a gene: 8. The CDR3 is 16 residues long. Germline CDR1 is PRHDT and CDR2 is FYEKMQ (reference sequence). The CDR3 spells CASSSPGQGPDNEQFF. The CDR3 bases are TGTGCCAGCAGCTCGCCGGGACAGGGGCCTGACAATGAGCAGTTCTTC.

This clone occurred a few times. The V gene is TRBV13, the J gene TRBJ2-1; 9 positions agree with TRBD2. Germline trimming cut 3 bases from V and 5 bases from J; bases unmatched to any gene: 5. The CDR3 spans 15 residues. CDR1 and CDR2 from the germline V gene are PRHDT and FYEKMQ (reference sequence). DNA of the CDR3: TGTGCCAGCAGCTTTCCTAGCGGGGCTAACAATGAGCAGTTCTTC. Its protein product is CASSFPSGANNEQFF.

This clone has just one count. The CDR3 DNA reads TGTGCCAGCAGCTTAGCGCAGGGGGCGGACACTGAAGCTTTCTTT. Translation gives CASSLAQGADTEAFF. The J gene is TRBJ1-1, the V gene TRBV7-9; TRBD1 matches at 8 bases. CDR3 size: 15 residues. V was clipped by 0 bases and J by 3 bases; unmatched bases: 3. CDR1 SEHNR and CDR2 FQNEAQ come from the germline V gene (reference sequence). Complete variable domain (other parts from reference TRBV7-9 and TRBJ1-1): DTGVSQNPRHKITKRGQNVTFRCDPISEHNRLYWYRQTLGQGPEFLTYFQNEAQLEKSRLLSDRFSAERPKGSFSTLEIQRTEQGDSAMYLCASSLAQGADTEAFFGQGTRLTVV.

The CDR3 reads CASSLSTPTYEQYF. Here the CDR3 DNA reads TGTGCCAGCAGTTTATCCACTCCTACCTACGAGCAGTACTTC. This sequence joins TRBV27 and TRBJ2-7; D ambiguous. The CDR3 totals 14 residues. V was trimmed by 0 bases and J by 2 bases, leaving 8 bases between them. Per germline, CDR1 MNHEY and CDR2 SMNVEV (reference sequence).

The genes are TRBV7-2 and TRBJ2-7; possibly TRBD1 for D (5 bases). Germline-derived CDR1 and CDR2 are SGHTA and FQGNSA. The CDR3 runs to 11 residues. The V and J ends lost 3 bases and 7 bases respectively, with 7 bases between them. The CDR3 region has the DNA TGTGCCAGCAGCTTTACAGGAGAGCAGTACTTC. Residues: CASSFTGEQYF.

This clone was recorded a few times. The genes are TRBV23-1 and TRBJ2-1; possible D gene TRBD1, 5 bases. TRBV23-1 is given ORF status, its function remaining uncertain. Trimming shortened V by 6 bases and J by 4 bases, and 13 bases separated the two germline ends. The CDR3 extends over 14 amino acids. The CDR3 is CASSISKGYNEQFF. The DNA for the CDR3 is TGCGCCAGCAGCATCTCCAAGGGGTACAATGAGCAGTTCTTC.